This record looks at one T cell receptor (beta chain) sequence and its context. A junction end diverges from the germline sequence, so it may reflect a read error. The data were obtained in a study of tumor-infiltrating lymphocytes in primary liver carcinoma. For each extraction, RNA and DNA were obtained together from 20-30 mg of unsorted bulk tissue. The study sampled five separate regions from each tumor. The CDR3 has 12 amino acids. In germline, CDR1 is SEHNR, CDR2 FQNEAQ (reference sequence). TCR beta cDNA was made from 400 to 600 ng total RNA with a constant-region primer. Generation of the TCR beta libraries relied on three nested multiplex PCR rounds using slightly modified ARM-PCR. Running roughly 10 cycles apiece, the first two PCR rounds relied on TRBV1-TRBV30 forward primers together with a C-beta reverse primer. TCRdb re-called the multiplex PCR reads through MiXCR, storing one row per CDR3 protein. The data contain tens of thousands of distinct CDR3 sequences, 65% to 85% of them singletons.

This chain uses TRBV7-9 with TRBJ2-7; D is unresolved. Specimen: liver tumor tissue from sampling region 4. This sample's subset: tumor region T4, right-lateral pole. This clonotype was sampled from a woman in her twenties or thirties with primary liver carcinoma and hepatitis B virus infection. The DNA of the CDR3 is TGTGCCAGCAGCGCGGAGACCTGCGAGCAATACTTC. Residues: CASSAETCEQYF.